Below, 6 T cell receptor beta chains from the same sample are listed, as sequenced in a study of OX40 agonist ivuxolimab in advanced cancers. Measured with immunoSEQ multiplex PCR; TCRdb has only the in-frame clones, and not every one. This sample yields 100,000 to 110,000 clones, of which roughly 90% are seen a single time; about 0.15% belongs to the top ten. The sequences come from CD4+ or CD8+ T cells sorted from blood, collected in a trial of the OX40 agonist ivuxolimab. The receptors were sampled from an adult with an advanced solid tumor such as melanoma, head and neck, liver or kidney cancer.

This clone was counted once. The chain combines TRBV19 with TRBJ1-1; no firm D call. This CDR3 comprises 13 residues. Per the germline V gene, CDR1 is LNHDA and CDR2 is SQIVND (reference sequence). V dropped 5 bases and J dropped 1 base, with 8 bases sitting between them. CDR3 sequence: CASSWQRNTEAFF. The CDR3 bases are TGTGCCAGTAGTTGGCAGAGGAACACTGAAGCTTTCTTT.

The chain recombines TRBV21-1 with TRBJ1-1; the listed D gene, TRBD1, was not tested against the DNA. TRBV21-1 is a known pseudogene. The CDR3 consists of 16 residues. For the CDR3, the DNA is TGTGCCAGCAGCAAAAGGGGCCCGCAACCGAACACTGAAGCTTTCTTT. Its protein product is CASSKRGPQPNTEAFF.

The J gene is TRBJ1-1, the V gene TRBV4-1; 7 bases align to TRBD1. From germline, CDR1 is MGHRA and CDR2 YSYEKL. J lost 1 base, V lost 5 bases, and 7 bases had no gene match. CDR3 length: 15 residues. The CDR3 DNA follows: TGCGCCAGCAGCGCCCCTTGGACAGGGAACACTGAAGCTTTCTTT. Its protein product is CASSAPWTGNTEAFF.

The V call is TRBV11-1, the J call TRBJ2-5, with D unclear. CDR3 length equals 13 residues. The germline V gene has CDR1 SGHAT and CDR2 FQDESV (reference sequence). V lost 3 bases, J lost 0 bases, and 5 bases lay in between. The DNA of the CDR3 is TGTGCCAGCAGCTTTGGCAACCAAGAGACCCAGTACTTC. Translation: CASSFGNQETQYF.

The chain couples TRBV5-1 to TRBJ1-4; weak D call: TRBD1 (6 bases). Germline V gene lookup returns CDR1 SGHRS and CDR2 YFSETQ. Trimming took 0 bases from V and 7 from J, leaving 13 bases between them. This CDR3 contains 15 residues. The CDR3 loop reads CASSLGGAQPEKLFF. CDR3 in DNA: TGCGCCAGCAGCTTGGGGGGGGCGCAGCCTGAAAAACTGTTTTTT.

V and J are TRBV5-4 and TRBJ2-1; D is possibly TRBD1 or TRBD2 (7 bases each). Per the germline V gene, CDR1 is SGHNT and CDR2 is YYREEE (reference sequence). V was clipped by 4 bases and J by 9 bases, with 14 bases between them. CDR3 length equals 13 residues. CDR3 sequence (DNA): TGTGCCAGCAGCATGAAGCGGGACAGTGAGCAGTTCTTC. This gives the protein CASSMKRDSEQFF.